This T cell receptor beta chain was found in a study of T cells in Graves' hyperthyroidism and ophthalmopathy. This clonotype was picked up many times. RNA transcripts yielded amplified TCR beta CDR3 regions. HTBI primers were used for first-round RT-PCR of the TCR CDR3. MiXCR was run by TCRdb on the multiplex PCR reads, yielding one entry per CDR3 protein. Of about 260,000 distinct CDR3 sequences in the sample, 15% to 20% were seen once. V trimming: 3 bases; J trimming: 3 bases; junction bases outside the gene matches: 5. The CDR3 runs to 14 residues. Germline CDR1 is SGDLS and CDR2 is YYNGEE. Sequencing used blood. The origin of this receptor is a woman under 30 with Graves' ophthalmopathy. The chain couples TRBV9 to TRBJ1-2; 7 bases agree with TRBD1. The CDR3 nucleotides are TGTGCCAGCAGCGCGGGGACAGTAGACTATGGCTACACCTTC. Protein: CASSAGTVDYGYTF.